The entry below gives a single T cell receptor beta chain sequence along with its context. Method: immunoSEQ multiplex PCR; TCRdb's copy keeps in-frame clones and lacks some. Of fewer than 95,000 clones listed, about 87% were seen once; the top ten hold 0.47%. Per germline, CDR1 SGHAT and CDR2 FQNNGV. CDR3 length: 15 amino acids. V lost 3 bases to trimming and J lost 2 bases; unmatched junction nucleotides: 3. The source of the sample is a study of blood T cell repertoires in COVID-19. The sequenced sample consisted of peripheral blood. The chain carries TRBV11-2 and TRBJ2-2, with TRBD1 matching over 7 bases. The source is a man aged 60 to 75 with acute or convalescent COVID-19. CDR3 nucleotide sequence: TGTGCCAGCAGCTTCAGGGGGTTTAACACCGGGGAGCTGTTTTTT. It yields the protein CASSFRGFNTGELFF.